This T cell receptor beta chain came from a study of cytomegalovirus exposure and HLA in healthy donors. Whole-study results and caveats: Later genetic work tied a missense DCLRE1C variant to beta-chain V and J trimming.

It was with 60 Vbeta and 13 Jbeta primers that the PCR ran. The method was immunoSEQ multiplex PCR; TCRdb's version includes in-frame clones alone and lacks a portion of them. The table includes roughly 130,000 clones, 75% to 90% detected once. The CDR3 is 15 residues long. V was trimmed by 4 bases and J by 5 bases, leaving 17 bases between them. Germline V gives CDR1 LNHNV, CDR2 YYDKDF (reference sequence). Notes on this clone: The antigen is not known.

This TCR came from a man aged 30 to 45 in good health and CMV-seronegative. The chain uses TRBV15 and TRBJ1-1; D is perhaps TRBD1 (5 bases). What was sequenced was PBMCs. Here the CDR3 reads CATSTGAAGRTEAFF. For the CDR3, the DNA is TGTGCCACCAGCACCGGGGCGGCGGGGCGAACTGAAGCTTTCTTT.